This TCR beta chain was documented in a study of preoperative IRX-2 immunotherapy in early breast cancer. The CDR3 has 11 amino acids. Germline values: CDR1 GTSNPN, CDR2 SVGIG (reference sequence). V lost 2 bases, J lost 7 bases, and 6 bases lay in between. Assay used: immunoSEQ multiplex PCR; TCRdb lists only in-frame clones, some missing. Found here are about 67,000 clones, around 94% of them singletons; the top ten hold around 1.7%. Described treatment: preoperative locoregional IRX-2 cytokine immunotherapy. Preoperative locoregional IRX-2 cytokine immunotherapy was tested in the phase Ib source study.

The sample was acquired from a patient treated with IRX-2 immunotherapy. The clonotype originates from a human donor with breast cancer. The chain is built from TRBV30 and TRBJ2-1; D ambiguous. CDR3 sequence reads: CAWSLGNEQFF. The CDR3 DNA is TGTGCCTGGAGTCTGGGGAATGAGCAGTTCTTC. The complete variable domain, with remaining parts taken from reference TRBV30 and TRBJ2-1, reads SQTIHQWPATLVQPVGSPLSLECTVEGTSNPNLYWYRQAAGRGLQLLFYSVGIGQISSEVPQNLSASRPQDRQFILSSKKLLLSDSGFYLCAWSLGNEQFFGPGTRLTVL.